This T cell receptor (beta chain) was documented in a study of T-cell memory formation after mild COVID-19. In the case of this clonotype: Antigen unknown.

TCRdb itself ran the 5' RACE reads through MiXCR, one entry per CDR3 protein. The sample carries 400,000 to 500,000 distinct CDR3 sequences, around 18% recorded once. The CDR3 consists of 18 residues. CDR1 SGHRS and CDR2 YFSETQ come from the germline V gene. V lost 4 bases, J lost 4 bases, and 16 bases stayed unmatched. Study-wide points: Clones shrinking between day 15 and 85 showed a balanced CD4/CD8 split, and those that grew later tilted toward CD4+. Memory cells collected pre-infection included some clones that later responded, suggesting cross-reactive memory joined.

The sample consisted of PBMCs or a T cell subset sorted from them (not recorded which). The sequence derives from an adult woman who had mild COVID-19 (a few samples of this study predate the infection). Cell type and time point are not known. The chain carries TRBV5-1 and TRBJ2-7; 11 bases match TRBD2. DNA for the CDR3: TGCGCCAGCAGCGCCGCAACTTTACTAGCGGGAGAATTGTACGAGCAGTACTTC. Protein: CASSAATLLAGELYEQYF.